This TCR beta chain was sequenced for a study of early T cells in non-severe SARS-CoV-2 infection. Study overall: Sequencing targeted bulk RNA from unsorted whole blood, leaving chains unpaired.

At least ten counts were recorded for this clonotype. There are 15 residues in the CDR3. Germline values: CDR1 SGHVS, CDR2 FNYEAQ. Deletions cut 1 base from V and 3 bases from J, with 9 bases between. Separate cDNA molecules each had unique molecular identifiers attached to them. TCRdb called the 5' RACE reads again in MiXCR, with one record for every CDR3 protein. The table includes around 32,000 distinct CDR3 sequences, less than 6.5% detected once. The sample comprised whole blood. The chain carries TRBV7-6 and TRBJ1-4; D remains unclear. The TCR sequence derives from an adult who was a healthcare worker with PCR-confirmed SARS-CoV-2 infection or an uninfected control (not recorded which). The CDR3 bases are TGTGCCAGCAGCTTAGGGGTCGCGGCTAATGAAAAACTGTTTTTT. Protein product: CASSLGVAANEKLFF.